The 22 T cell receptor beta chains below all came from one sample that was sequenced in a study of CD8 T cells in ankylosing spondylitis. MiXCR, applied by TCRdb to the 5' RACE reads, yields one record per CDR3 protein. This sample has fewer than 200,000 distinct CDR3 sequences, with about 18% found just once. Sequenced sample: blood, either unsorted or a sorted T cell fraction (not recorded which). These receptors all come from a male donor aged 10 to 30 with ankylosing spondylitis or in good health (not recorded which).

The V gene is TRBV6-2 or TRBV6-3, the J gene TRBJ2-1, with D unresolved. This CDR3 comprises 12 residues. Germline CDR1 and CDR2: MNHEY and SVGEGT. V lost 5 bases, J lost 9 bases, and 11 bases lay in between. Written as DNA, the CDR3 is TGTGCCAGCAGTCAACACGGTAGTGAGCAGTTCTTC. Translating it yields CASSQHGSEQFF.

CDR3 residues: CSARDPQGDNTEAFF. In DNA form, the CDR3 reads TGCAGTGCTAGAGATCCCCAGGGCGATAACACTGAAGCTTTCTTT. The V and J genes are TRBV20-1 and TRBJ1-1, with D maybe TRBD1 (5 bases). V lost 0 bases and J lost 2, with 13 bases in between. The V gene's germline CDR1 is DFQATT and CDR2 SNEGSKA (reference sequence). There are 15 residues in the CDR3.

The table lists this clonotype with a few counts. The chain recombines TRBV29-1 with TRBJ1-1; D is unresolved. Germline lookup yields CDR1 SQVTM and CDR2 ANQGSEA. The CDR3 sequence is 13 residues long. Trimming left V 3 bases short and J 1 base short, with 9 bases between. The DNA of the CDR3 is TGCAGCGTTGATCACGGTTCGAACACTGAAGCTTTCTTT. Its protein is CSVDHGSNTEAFF.

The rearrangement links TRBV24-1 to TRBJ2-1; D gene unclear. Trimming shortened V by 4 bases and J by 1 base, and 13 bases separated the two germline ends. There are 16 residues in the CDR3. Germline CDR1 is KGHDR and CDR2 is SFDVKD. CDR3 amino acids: CATSDHDTRSYNEQFF. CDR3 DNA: TGTGCCACCAGTGACCATGACACCAGATCCTACAATGAGCAGTTCTTC.

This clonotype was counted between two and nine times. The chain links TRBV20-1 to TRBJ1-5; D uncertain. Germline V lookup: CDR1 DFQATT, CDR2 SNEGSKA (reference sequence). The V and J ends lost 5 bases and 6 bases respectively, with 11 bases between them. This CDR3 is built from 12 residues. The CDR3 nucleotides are TGCAGTGCTGGCGCCGGTGGTCAGCCCCAGCATTTT. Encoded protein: CSAGAGGQPQHF.

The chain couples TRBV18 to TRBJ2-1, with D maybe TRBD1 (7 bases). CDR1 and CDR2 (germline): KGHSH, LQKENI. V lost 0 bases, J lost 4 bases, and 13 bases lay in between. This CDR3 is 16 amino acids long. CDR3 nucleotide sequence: TGTGCCAGCTCACCACCGGGGCAGGGGGGATACAATGAGCAGTTCTTC. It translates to CASSPPGQGGYNEQFF.

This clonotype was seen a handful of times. The CDR3, as DNA: TGCGCCAGCACAGCGGACTGGACCCTGCTAGCGGGAGGATACAATGAGCAGTTCTTC. As protein: CASTADWTLLAGGYNEQFF. The chain combines TRBV5-1 with TRBJ2-1, with 11 positions matching TRBD2. The CDR3 length is 19 residues. Germline V gene data show CDR1 as SGHRS and CDR2 as YFSETQ. Trimming at V came to 6 bases and at J to 4 bases, leaving 18 bases not matched to a gene.

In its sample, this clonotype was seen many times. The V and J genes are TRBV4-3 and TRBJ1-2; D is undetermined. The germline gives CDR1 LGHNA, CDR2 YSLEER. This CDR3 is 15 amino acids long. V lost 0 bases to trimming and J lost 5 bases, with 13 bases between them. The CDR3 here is CASSQEPRVEYGYTF. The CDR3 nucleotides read TGCGCCAGCAGCCAAGAGCCAAGGGTAGAGTATGGCTACACCTTC.

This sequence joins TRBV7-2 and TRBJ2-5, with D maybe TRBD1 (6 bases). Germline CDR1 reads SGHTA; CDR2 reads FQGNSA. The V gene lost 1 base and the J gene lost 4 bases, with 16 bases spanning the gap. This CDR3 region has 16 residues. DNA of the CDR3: TGTGCCAGCAGCTTAGTGGTTACAGGGTTCGGAGAGACCCAGTACTTC. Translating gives CASSLVVTGFGETQYF. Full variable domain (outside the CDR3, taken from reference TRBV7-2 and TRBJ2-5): GAGVSQSPSNKVTEKGKDVELRCDPISGHTALYWYRQSLGQGLEFLIYFQGNSAPDKSGLPSDRFSAERTGGSVSTLTIQRTQQEDSAVYLCASSLVVTGFGETQYFGPGTRLLVL.

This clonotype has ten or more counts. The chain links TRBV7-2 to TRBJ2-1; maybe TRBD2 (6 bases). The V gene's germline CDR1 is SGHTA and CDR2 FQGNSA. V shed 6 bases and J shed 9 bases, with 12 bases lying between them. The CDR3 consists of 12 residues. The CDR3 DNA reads TGTGCCAGCAGTTTATTGGGAGGTGAGCAGTTCTTC. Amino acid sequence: CASSLLGGEQFF.

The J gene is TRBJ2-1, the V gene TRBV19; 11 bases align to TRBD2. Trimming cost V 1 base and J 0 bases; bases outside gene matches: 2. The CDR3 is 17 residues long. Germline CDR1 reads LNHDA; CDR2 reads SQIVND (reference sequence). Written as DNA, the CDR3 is TGTGCCAGTAGTATAGTAGGACTAGCGGGCTCCTACAATGAGCAGTTCTTC. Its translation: CASSIVGLAGSYNEQFF.

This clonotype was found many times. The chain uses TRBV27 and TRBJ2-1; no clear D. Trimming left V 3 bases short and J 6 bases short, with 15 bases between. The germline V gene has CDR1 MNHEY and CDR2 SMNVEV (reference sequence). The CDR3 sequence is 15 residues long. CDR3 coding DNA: TGTGCCAGCAGTTTTGCAGAAGCCCCCTCCAATGAGCAGTTCTTC. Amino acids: CASSFAEAPSNEQFF.

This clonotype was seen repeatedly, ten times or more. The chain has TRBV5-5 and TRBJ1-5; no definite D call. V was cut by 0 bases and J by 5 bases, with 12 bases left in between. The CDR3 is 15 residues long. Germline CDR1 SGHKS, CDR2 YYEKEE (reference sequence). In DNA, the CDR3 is TGTGCCAGCAGCTTGGCATGGGGTGGCGATCAGCCCCAGCATTTT. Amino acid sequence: CASSLAWGGDQPQHF.

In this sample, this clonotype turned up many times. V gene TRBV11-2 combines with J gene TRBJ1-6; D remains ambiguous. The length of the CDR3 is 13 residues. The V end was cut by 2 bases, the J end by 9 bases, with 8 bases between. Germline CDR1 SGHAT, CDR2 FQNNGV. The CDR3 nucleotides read TGTGCCAGCAGCTTACTTCCAAGTTCACCCCTCCACTTT. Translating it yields CASSLLPSSPLHF.

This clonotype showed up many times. The DNA of the CDR3 is TGTGCCAGCAGCGATGATAGGACAGGGGGCGATCCCAATTCACCCCTCCACTTT. Translating gives CASSDDRTGGDPNSPLHF. The V and J genes are TRBV2 and TRBJ1-6; the match to TRBD1 covers 11 bases. V dropped 6 bases and J dropped 7; count of bases not matched to a gene: 14. The germline CDR1 and CDR2 sequences are SNHLY and FYNNEI. This CDR3 region has 18 residues.

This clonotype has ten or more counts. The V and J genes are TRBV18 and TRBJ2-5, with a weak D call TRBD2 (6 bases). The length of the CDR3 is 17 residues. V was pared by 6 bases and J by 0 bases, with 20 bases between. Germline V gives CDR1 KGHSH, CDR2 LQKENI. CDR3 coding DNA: TGTGCCAGCTCGACGTTGGCGGGAAAGGAGTACCAAGAGACCCAGTACTTC. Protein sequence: CASSTLAGKEYQETQYF.

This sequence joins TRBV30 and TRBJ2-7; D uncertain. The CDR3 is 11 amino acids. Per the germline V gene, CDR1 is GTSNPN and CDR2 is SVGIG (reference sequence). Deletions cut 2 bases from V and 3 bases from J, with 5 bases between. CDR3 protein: CAWSLDYEQYF. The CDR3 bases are TGTGCCTGGAGTCTTGACTACGAGCAGTACTTC.

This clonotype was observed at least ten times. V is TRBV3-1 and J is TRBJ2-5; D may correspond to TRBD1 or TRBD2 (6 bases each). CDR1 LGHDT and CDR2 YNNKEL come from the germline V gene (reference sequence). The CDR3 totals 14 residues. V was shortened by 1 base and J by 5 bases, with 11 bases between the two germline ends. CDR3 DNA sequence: TGTGCCAGCAGCCAAGCCGGGGGCTGGGAGACCCAGTACTTC. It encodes CASSQAGGWETQYF.

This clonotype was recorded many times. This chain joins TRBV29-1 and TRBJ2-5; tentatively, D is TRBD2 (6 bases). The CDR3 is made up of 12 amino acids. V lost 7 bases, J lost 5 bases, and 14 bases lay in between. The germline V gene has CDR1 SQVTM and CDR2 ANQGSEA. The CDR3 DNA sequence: TGCAGCGCCTCGGGAGATCCCGAGACCCAGTACTTC. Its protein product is CSASGDPETQYF.

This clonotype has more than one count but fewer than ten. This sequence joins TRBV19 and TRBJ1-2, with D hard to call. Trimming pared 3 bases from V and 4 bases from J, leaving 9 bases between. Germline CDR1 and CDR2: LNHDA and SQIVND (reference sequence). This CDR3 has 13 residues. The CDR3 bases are TGTGCCAGTAGTATGCCAGGTGGCTATGGCTACACCTTC. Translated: CASSMPGGYGYTF.

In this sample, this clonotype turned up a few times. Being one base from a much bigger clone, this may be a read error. This chain's CDR3 is CASSFSADTQYF. Here the CDR3 DNA reads TGTGCCAGCAGTTTTAGCGCAGATACGCAGTATTTT. V is TRBV12-3 or TRBV12-4 and J is TRBJ2-3, with a tentative D call TRBD2 (5 bases). The CDR3 contains 12 residues. With 3 bases removed from V and 4 bases from J, the gap between germline ends came to 5 bases.

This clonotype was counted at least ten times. CDR3 coding DNA: TGCGCCAGCAGTCCGAGGCACCAAAGCAGAGACCAACCGGGACTAGCCCGAGACCCCTACGAGCAGTACGTC. Its translation: CASSPRHQSRDQPGLARDPYEQYV. The chain joins TRBV5-1 to TRBJ2-7, with 9 bases that match TRBD2. The CDR3 consists of 24 residues. The ends lost 5 bases at V and 2 bases at J; junction bases unmatched: 35. The germline CDR1 and CDR2 sequences are SGHRS and YFSETQ.